The 4 T cell receptor beta chains below come from one sample, sequenced in a study of early T cells in non-severe SARS-CoV-2 infection. One entry per CDR3 protein, called by TCRdb with MiXCR from the 5' RACE reads. The sample includes roughly 99,000 distinct CDR3 sequences, more than 9.5% of them seen just once. The sequencing sample was made of whole blood. These receptors were collected from an adult who was a healthcare worker with PCR-confirmed SARS-CoV-2 infection or an uninfected control (not recorded which).

This clonotype was seen a handful of times. In nucleotides, the CDR3 is TGTGCCATCAGTGAAACCGGGACCAACTACGAGCAGTACTTC. Amino acid sequence: CAISETGTNYEQYF. The chain joins TRBV10-3 to TRBJ2-7; either TRBD1 or TRBD2 may fit D (5 bases each). Trimming left V 3 bases short and J 3 bases short, with 12 bases between. The CDR3 contains 14 residues. Germline V lookup: CDR1 ENHRY, CDR2 SYGVKD.

The sample holds many counts of this clonotype. The chain carries TRBV28 and TRBJ2-2; weak D call: TRBD2 (6 bases). The germline CDR1 and CDR2 sequences are MDHEN and SYDVKM. Between the trimmed V and J ends, which lost 11 bases and 1 base, there was a span of 11 bases. The CDR3 consists of 13 residues. Here the CDR3 reads CASEGRNTGELFF. The CDR3 region has the DNA TGTGCCTCGGAGGGGAGGAACACCGGGGAGCTGTTTTTT.

This clonotype was seen ten or more times. V is TRBV7-2 and J is TRBJ2-1, with TRBD2 as a possible D gene (5 bases). Germline V gene data show CDR1 as SGHTA and CDR2 as FQGNSA. The length of the CDR3 is 17 residues. V gave up 1 base and J gave up 6 bases, with 19 bases separating them. CDR3 nucleotide sequence: TGTGCCAGCAGCTTAGTGATGTGGAGGATTAACTCCAATGAGCAGTTCTTC. Its translation: CASSLVMWRINSNEQFF.

This clonotype has more than one count but fewer than ten. This CDR3 reads CASSESPGTRSSYEQYF. CDR3 sequence (DNA): TGTGCCAGCAGCGAATCGCCCGGGACAAGGAGCTCCTACGAGCAGTACTTC. This chain joins TRBV14 and TRBJ2-7; D is perhaps TRBD1 (6 bases). Germline V gene data show CDR1 as SGHDN and CDR2 as FVKESK. V was clipped by 5 bases and J by 0 bases, with 20 bases between them. The CDR3 length is 17 residues.